Presented here are 19 T cell receptor beta chains from one specimen sequenced in a study of blood T cell repertoires in COVID-19. Data came from immunoSEQ multiplex PCR; TCRdb stores just in-frame clones and leaves some out. The table lists about 55,000 clones, around nine tenths of them singletons. Sequencing was performed on peripheral blood. The receptor source for this set is a man aged 35-49 years with acute or convalescent COVID-19.

This clone has more than one count but fewer than ten. The chain has TRBV7-9 and TRBJ2-5; TRBD2 aligns across 8 bases. Germline lookup yields CDR1 SEHNR and CDR2 FQNEAQ (reference sequence). The CDR3 covers 15 residues. V was pared by 1 base and J by 1 base, with 2 bases of the junction left unmatched. The CDR3 DNA reads as TGTGCCAGCAGCTTAGGGACTAGCTCCCAAGAGACCCAGTACTTC. Protein: CASSLGTSSQETQYF.

This clone appeared a single time. This chain joins TRBV7-2 and TRBJ1-1; tentative D call: TRBD1 (5 bases). The CDR3 runs to 15 residues. CDR1 is SGHTA and CDR2 is FQGNSA in the germline V gene. Trimming left V 1 base short and J 1 base short, with 10 bases between. CDR3 in DNA: TGTGCCAGCAGCTTAGTCCGCAGGGCGAACACTGAAGCTTTCTTT. This gives the protein CASSLVRRANTEAFF.

The chain carries TRBV19 and TRBJ1-1; D may be TRBD1 (5 bases). This CDR3 spans 14 amino acids. V lost 9 bases and J lost 5, with 19 bases in between. Germline V gene data show CDR1 as LNHDA and CDR2 as SQIVND (reference sequence). The chain's CDR3 is CASRTPGLSTEAFF. The CDR3 DNA reads as TGTGCCAGCCGCACTCCGGGACTCTCAACTGAAGCTTTCTTT.

The chain has TRBV7-2 and TRBJ2-7; the D gene is possibly TRBD2 (5 bases). V lost 2 bases to trimming and J lost 3 bases, with 11 bases between them. The CDR3 consists of 14 residues. Germline-derived CDR1 and CDR2 are SGHTA and FQGNSA. CDR3 sequence: CASSLSGERYEQYF. The DNA for the CDR3 is TGTGCCAGCAGCTTATCCGGGGAGCGCTACGAGCAGTACTTC.

This chain links TRBV11-3 with TRBJ2-7, with 8 bases that match TRBD1. From germline, CDR1 is SGHNT and CDR2 YENEEA. The CDR3 has 15 residues. Trimming at V came to 3 bases and at J to 2 bases, leaving 6 bases not matched to a gene. In DNA form, the CDR3 reads TGTGCCAGCAGCTTCGTGACAGGGGCTCCCTACGAGCAGTACTTC. Translated: CASSFVTGAPYEQYF.

This clone occurred once. The chain joins TRBV7-6 to TRBJ2-7; perhaps TRBD2 as D (6 bases). With 1 base removed from V and 3 bases from J, the gap between germline ends came to 13 bases. From germline, CDR1 is SGHVS and CDR2 FNYEAQ. The CDR3 runs to 15 residues. The CDR3 DNA sequence: TGTGCCAGCAGCTTAGAGGTAGCGGCCAGCTACGAGCAGTACTTC. Translated, it gives CASSLEVAASYEQYF. Variable domain in full (rest from reference TRBV7-6 and TRBJ2-7): GAGVSQSPRYKVTKRGQDVALRCDPISGHVSLYWYRQALGQGPEFLTYFNYEAQQDKSGLPNDRFSAERPEGSISTLTIQRTEQRDSAMYRCASSLEVAASYEQYFGPGTRLTVT.

The rearrangement uses TRBV12-3 or TRBV12-4 and TRBJ1-5, with 7 bases that match TRBD1. The CDR3 is made up of 13 amino acids. The trim removed 6 bases at V and 9 bases at J, leaving 8 bases unmatched. The CDR3 reads CASRTTGMSPQHF. As DNA, the CDR3 is TGTGCCAGCAGGACGACAGGGATGTCGCCCCAGCATTTT.

The chain recombines TRBV20-1 with TRBJ2-2, with TRBD1 matching 7 bases. Unmatched junction bases numbered 4, after V lost 3 bases and J lost 6 bases. CDR1 and CDR2 from the germline V gene are DFQATT and SNEGSKA (reference sequence). CDR3 length: 13 residues. The CDR3 DNA follows: TGCAGTGCTAGTACAGGGGATGCCGGGGAGCTGTTTTTT. This encodes CSASTGDAGELFF.

The chain has TRBV6-5 and TRBJ1-3, with D tentatively TRBD1 (5 bases). CDR3 size: 14 residues. The V gene's germline CDR1 is MNHEY and CDR2 SVGAGI. V dropped 4 bases and J dropped 6 bases, with 13 bases sitting between them. The CDR3 region is CASSFLGHENTIYF. The CDR3, as DNA: TGTGCCAGCAGTTTCCTCGGACATGAAAACACCATATATTTT.

The V gene is TRBV7-2, the J gene TRBJ2-4, with 14 bases identical to TRBD2. V dropped 1 base and J dropped 6; count of bases not matched to a gene: 5. Looked up from germline, CDR1 is SGHTA and CDR2 is FQGNSA. The CDR3 loop spans 17 amino acids. The DNA for the CDR3 is TGTGCCAGCAGCTTAGAGGGCGGGACTAGCGGGAGAAACATTCAGTACTTC. Protein: CASSLEGGTSGRNIQYF. Together with reference TRBV7-2 and TRBJ2-4, the CDR3 gives the full variable domain: GAGVSQSPSNKVTEKGKDVELRCDPISGHTALYWYRQSLGQGLEFLIYFQGNSAPDKSGLPSDRFSAERTGGSVSTLTIQRTQQEDSAVYLCASSLEGGTSGRNIQYFGAGTRLSVL.

The V call is TRBV18, the J call TRBJ2-1; D is perhaps TRBD1 (5 bases). The V gene lost 3 bases and the J gene lost 0 bases, with 9 bases spanning the gap. The CDR3 totals 15 residues. CDR1 KGHSH and CDR2 LQKENI come from the germline V gene. The CDR3 bases are TGTGCCAGCTCACCCCCAGGGCACTCCTACAATGAGCAGTTCTTC. Translated, it gives CASSPPGHSYNEQFF.

CDR3 nucleotides: TGTGCCAGCAGCCAACCGGGACTAGAGTACAATGAGCAGTTCTTC. It codes for CASSQPGLEYNEQFF. This sequence joins TRBV3-1 (or the pseudogene TRBV3-2) and TRBJ2-1, with 8 bases identical to TRBD2. CDR1 is LGHDT, CDR2 YNNKEL, per germline (reference sequence). V lost 2 bases to trimming and J lost 4 bases; unmatched junction nucleotides: 4. The CDR3 contains 15 residues.

The chain is built from TRBV6-2 or TRBV6-3 and TRBJ1-5; 8 bases match TRBD1. Looked up from germline, CDR1 is MNHEY and CDR2 is SVGEGT. The V gene end was trimmed by 5 bases and the J gene end by 2 bases; junction bases not matched to a gene: 5. CDR3 length equals 15 residues. The CDR3 DNA is TGTGCCAGCAGTCACGGACAGGGAGGCAATCAGCCCCAGCATTTT. It yields the protein CASSHGQGGNQPQHF.

This clone turned up a few times. V usage is TRBV6-2 or TRBV6-3 and J usage is TRBJ2-2; D is undetermined. Germline V gene data show CDR1 as MNHEY and CDR2 as SVGEGT. The CDR3 has 12 amino acids. Trimming took off 5 bases at V and 2 bases at J, with 3 bases between the two ends. The CDR3 loop reads CASSTNTGELFF. CDR3 nucleotides: TGTGCCAGCAGTACTAACACCGGGGAGCTGTTTTTT.

This rearrangement joins TRBV30 to TRBJ1-6; no clear D. The CDR3 sequence is 13 residues long. Looked up from germline, CDR1 is GTSNPN and CDR2 is SVGIG (reference sequence). CDR3 nucleotide sequence: TGTGCTACCGGCCTAGATTATAATTCACCCCTCCACTTT. Protein sequence: CATGLDYNSPLHF.

The CDR3 nucleotides are TGCGCCAGCAGCCAAGTTGGGCGAGGCACAGATACGCAGTATTTT. It translates to CASSQVGRGTDTQYF. The J gene is TRBJ2-3, the V gene TRBV4-1; D is uncertain. Trimming took 1 base from V and 1 from J, leaving 9 bases between them. This CDR3 comprises 15 residues. Germline V lookup: CDR1 MGHRA, CDR2 YSYEKL.

The chain joins TRBV19 to TRBJ2-7; 7 bases fit TRBD2. Germline-derived CDR1 and CDR2 are LNHDA and SQIVND (reference sequence). The CDR3 has 16 residues. J gave up 3 bases and V 2 bases, and 10 bases lay outside the gene matches. CDR3 DNA sequence: TGTGCCAGTAGTATAAAAACTAGCGTATTCTTCTACGAGCAGTACTTC. Protein sequence: CASSIKTSVFFYEQYF.

This chain uses TRBV12-5 with TRBJ1-1; D call uncertain. CDR3 length: 12 amino acids. With 9 bases removed from V and 3 bases from J, the gap between germline ends came to 11 bases. Germline V gene lookup returns CDR1 LGHNT and CDR2 FRNRAP. The CDR3 spells CASSVTYTEAFF. CDR3 DNA sequence: TGTGCTAGCAGCGTTACATACACTGAAGCTTTCTTT.

The chain combines TRBV10-3 with TRBJ2-2; 9 nucleotides match TRBD2. The CDR3 covers 15 residues. Germline V gives CDR1 ENHRY, CDR2 SYGVKD. Germline trimming cut 2 bases from V and 6 bases from J; bases unmatched to any gene: 4. The CDR3 is CAISEISGGSGELFF. CDR3 nucleotides: TGTGCCATCAGTGAGATTAGCGGGGGCTCCGGGGAGCTGTTTTTT.